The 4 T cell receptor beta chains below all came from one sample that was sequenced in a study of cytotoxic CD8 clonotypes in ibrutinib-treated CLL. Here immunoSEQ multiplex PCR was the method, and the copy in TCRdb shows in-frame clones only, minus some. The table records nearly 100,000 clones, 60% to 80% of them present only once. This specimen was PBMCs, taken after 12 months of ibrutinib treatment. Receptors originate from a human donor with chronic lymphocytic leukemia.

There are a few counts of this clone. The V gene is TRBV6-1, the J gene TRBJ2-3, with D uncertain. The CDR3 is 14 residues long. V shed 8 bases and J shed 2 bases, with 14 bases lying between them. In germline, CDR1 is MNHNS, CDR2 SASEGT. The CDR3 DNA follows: TGTGCCAGCCAGGCAGGCCTCTCCACAGATACGCAGTATTTT. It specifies CASQAGLSTDTQYF.

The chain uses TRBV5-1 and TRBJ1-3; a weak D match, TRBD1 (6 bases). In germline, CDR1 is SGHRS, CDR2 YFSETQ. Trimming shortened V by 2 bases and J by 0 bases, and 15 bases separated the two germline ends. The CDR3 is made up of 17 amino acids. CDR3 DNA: TGCGCCAGCAGCTTACAGGGTTTACAACTCTCTGGAAACACCATATATTTT. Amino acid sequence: CASSLQGLQLSGNTIYF.

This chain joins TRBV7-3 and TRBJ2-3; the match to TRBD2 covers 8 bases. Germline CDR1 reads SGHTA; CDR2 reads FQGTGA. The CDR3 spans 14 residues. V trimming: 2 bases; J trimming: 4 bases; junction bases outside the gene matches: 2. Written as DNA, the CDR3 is TGTGCCAGCAGCTTAGCGGGGGGCGCAGATACGCAGTATTTT. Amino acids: CASSLAGGADTQYF.

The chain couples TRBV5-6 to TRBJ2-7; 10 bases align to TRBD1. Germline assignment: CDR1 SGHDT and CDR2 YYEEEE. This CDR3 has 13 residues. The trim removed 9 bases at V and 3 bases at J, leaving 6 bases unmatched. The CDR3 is CAKPRDRGYEQYF. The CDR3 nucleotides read TGTGCCAAACCCCGGGACAGGGGCTACGAGCAGTACTTC.